The rows below give T cell receptor beta chains drawn from one sample of a study of coeliac disease. Measured with immunoSEQ multiplex PCR; TCRdb has only the in-frame clones, and not every one. The table lists 1,200 to 1,500 clones, roughly 90% of them singletons. Sequenced material: lymphocytes from the gut lamina propria. The receptor source for this set is a woman under 30 with active celiac disease. The CDR3 runs from the conserved cysteine through the conserved F or W. D genes are given only for firm matches. A row's size may be missing; if present it is once, few, many or a size class.

clone_size: -
v_call: TRBV6-1
j_call: TRBJ2-3
d_call: -
cdr3_nt: TGTGCCAGCAAATCACGAAACGAGGCAGATACGCAGTATTTT
cdr3_aa: CASKSRNEADTQYF

clone_size: -
v_call: TRBV2
j_call: TRBJ2-3
d_call: -
cdr3_nt: TGTGCCAGCAGCTCCAACGGGGTCCACACAGATACGCAGTATTTT
cdr3_aa: CASSSNGVHTDTQYF

clone_size: -
v_call: TRBV5-6
j_call: TRBJ1-5
d_call: TRBD1
cdr3_nt: TGTGCCAGCAGCCGAAAGACGGGACAGTATAGCAATCAGCCCCAGCATTTT
cdr3_aa: CASSRKTGQYSNQPQHF

clone_size: -
v_call: TRBV27
j_call: TRBJ1-4
d_call: -
cdr3_nt: TGTGCCAGCAGTTTAGGCAGGCCCCATGAAAAACTGTTTTTT
cdr3_aa: CASSLGRPHEKLFF

clone_size: once
v_call: TRBV7-8
j_call: TRBJ1-4
d_call: -
cdr3_nt: TGTGCCAGCAGCCCTGCTTGGGCAGGGGTTAATGAAAAACTGTTTTTT
cdr3_aa: CASSPAWAGVNEKLFF

clone_size: -
v_call: TRBV4-3
j_call: TRBJ1-4
d_call: -
cdr3_nt: TGCGCCAGCAGCCAAAGATTCAGATCACCTAATGAAAAACTGTTTTTT
cdr3_aa: CASSQRFRSPNEKLFF

clone_size: -
v_call: TRBV30
j_call: TRBJ1-2
d_call: TRBD1
cdr3_nt: TGTGCCTGGAGAGCACAGGGGGCGCATGGCTACACCTTC
cdr3_aa: CAWRAQGAHGYTF

clone_size: -
v_call: TRBV7-9
j_call: TRBJ2-1
d_call: -
cdr3_nt: TGTGCCAGCAGCTTAGCGAGCGGTCGGGAGCAGTTCTTC
cdr3_aa: CASSLASGREQFF

clone_size: once
v_call: TRBV7-9
j_call: TRBJ2-3
d_call: TRBD1
cdr3_nt: TGTGCCAGCAGCTCCCAGGGGGCGCATACAGATACGCAGTATTTT
cdr3_aa: CASSSQGAHTDTQYF

clone_size: -
v_call: TRBV19
j_call: TRBJ2-5
d_call: -
cdr3_nt: TGTGCCAGATACGACTTGTGGGAGACCCAGTACTTC
cdr3_aa: CARYDLWETQYF

clone_size: -
v_call: TRBV30
j_call: TRBJ2-3
d_call: -
cdr3_nt: TGTGCCTGGAGCCCCAGGCAGGTACGCACAGATACGCAGTATTTT
cdr3_aa: CAWSPRQVRTDTQYF

clone_size: -
v_call: TRBV19
j_call: TRBJ2-3
d_call: TRBD2
cdr3_nt: TGTGCCAGTAGTGGGCTAGCGGATGGAGATACGCAGTATTTT
cdr3_aa: CASSGLADGDTQYF

clone_size: -
v_call: TRBV5-6
j_call: TRBJ1-2
d_call: TRBD1
cdr3_nt: TGTGCCAGCAGTTCCGGGACAGGGGTTAACTATGGCTACACCTTC
cdr3_aa: CASSSGTGVNYGYTF

clone_size: -
v_call: TRBV6-1
j_call: TRBJ1-4
d_call: TRBD1
cdr3_nt: TGTGCCAGCAGTCCGGGACAGGGGGCTGAAAAACTGTTTTTT
cdr3_aa: CASSPGQGAEKLFF

clone_size: -
v_call: TRBV30
j_call: TRBJ1-2
d_call: TRBD1
cdr3_nt: TGTGCCTGGAGCCCCGGCAACCCGGGACAGGGAGGCGGCTACACCTTC
cdr3_aa: CAWSPGNPGQGGGYTF

clone_size: -
v_call: TRBV5-4
j_call: TRBJ2-5
d_call: -
cdr3_nt: TGTGCCAGCAGCCGAAGTTATCGGAGCGAGGGTACGACCCAGTACTTC
cdr3_aa: CASSRSYRSEGTTQYF

clone_size: few
v_call: TRBV2
j_call: TRBJ1-6
d_call: -
cdr3_nt: TGTGCCAGCAGTGCACAGGGTACCCATAATTCACCCCTCCACTTT
cdr3_aa: CASSAQGTHNSPLHF

clone_size: -
v_call: TRBV30
j_call: TRBJ1-2
d_call: TRBD1
cdr3_nt: TGTGCCTGGACCCAGGACAGGGATAATGGCTACACCTTC
cdr3_aa: CAWTQDRDNGYTF

clone_size: -
v_call: TRBV7-2
j_call: TRBJ2-1
d_call: TRBD2
cdr3_nt: TGTGCCAGCAGCTTAGCTATGGCGGGAGGGCTCCGTTTTGAGCAGTTCTTC
cdr3_aa: CASSLAMAGGLRFEQFF

clone_size: -
v_call: TRBV4-1
j_call: TRBJ2-5
d_call: TRBD2
cdr3_nt: TGCGCCAGCAGCCAAGAACTAGCGCTGCAAGAGACCCAGTACTTC
cdr3_aa: CASSQELALQETQYF

clone_size: -
v_call: TRBV9
j_call: TRBJ2-5
d_call: -
cdr3_nt: TGTGCCAGCAGCGCCTCAGGGCGGCAAGAGACCCAGTACTTC
cdr3_aa: CASSASGRQETQYF

clone_size: -
v_call: TRBV21-1
j_call: TRBJ1-5
d_call: -
cdr3_nt: TGTGCCAGCAGGTTTGGCCTAGCTACATGGCATCATCAGCCCCAGCATTTT
cdr3_aa: CASRFGLATWHHQPQHF

clone_size: -
v_call: TRBV5-1
j_call: TRBJ1-6
d_call: TRBD1
cdr3_nt: TGCGCCAGCAGCTTAGTCCCAAGGACAGGTAGCAATTCACCCCTCCACTTT
cdr3_aa: CASSLVPRTGSNSPLHF

clone_size: -
v_call: TRBV9
j_call: TRBJ2-7
d_call: TRBD2
cdr3_nt: TGTGCCAGCAGCCCCCGTAGCGGGGACCCCGAGCAGTACTTC
cdr3_aa: CASSPRSGDPEQYF

clone_size: few
v_call: TRBV10-3
j_call: TRBJ2-5
d_call: TRBD1
cdr3_nt: TGTGCCACGGGACAGGTAATAGAGACCCAGTACTTC
cdr3_aa: CATGQVIETQYF

clone_size: -
v_call: TRBV15
j_call: TRBJ1-2
d_call: -
cdr3_nt: TGTGCCACCAGCCTCGGACAGTCCCACTATGGCTACACCTTC
cdr3_aa: CATSLGQSHYGYTF

clone_size: -
v_call: TRBV5-1
j_call: TRBJ1-2
d_call: TRBD1
cdr3_nt: TGCGCCAGCAGCCCACACGGGACAGACTATGGCTACACCTTC
cdr3_aa: CASSPHGTDYGYTF

clone_size: -
v_call: TRBV28
j_call: TRBJ1-1
d_call: -
cdr3_nt: TGTGCCAGCAGTTTAAGTACGGGGGTTAATGGGGTGAACACTGAAGCTTTCTTT
cdr3_aa: CASSLSTGVNGVNTEAFF

clone_size: few
v_call: TRBV29-1
j_call: TRBJ2-1
d_call: -
cdr3_nt: TGCAGCGTTGTTTACGGGAGTAAGTCCTACAATGAGCAGTTCTTC
cdr3_aa: CSVVYGSKSYNEQFF

clone_size: -
v_call: TRBV4-3
j_call: TRBJ2-7
d_call: TRBD1
cdr3_nt: TGCGCCAGCAGCCAAAGTGGGACAGGGGAAACCTACGAGCAGTACTTC
cdr3_aa: CASSQSGTGETYEQYF

clone_size: -
v_call: TRBV6-5
j_call: TRBJ2-3
d_call: TRBD2
cdr3_nt: TGTGCCAGCAGGTCGGGACTAGCGACAGATACGCAGTATTTT
cdr3_aa: CASRSGLATDTQYF

clone_size: -
v_call: TRBV6-1
j_call: TRBJ2-7
d_call: TRBD2
cdr3_nt: TGTGCCAGCAGTGTAAATCCGGGGGGGGCCTACGAGCAGTACTTC
cdr3_aa: CASSVNPGGAYEQYF

clone_size: -
v_call: TRBV5-2
j_call: TRBJ2-6
d_call: -
cdr3_nt: TGTGCCAGCAATTGTCCCGGAGAGTACACAAGTCGGGCCAACGTCCTGACTTTC
cdr3_aa: CASNCPGEYTSRANVLTF

clone_size: -
v_call: TRBV9
j_call: TRBJ1-5
d_call: -
cdr3_nt: TGTGCCAGCAGCCCCTCGGGGGGGCAGGGCGAGCAGCCCCAGCATTTT
cdr3_aa: CASSPSGGQGEQPQHF

clone_size: few
v_call: TRBV7-3
j_call: TRBJ2-3
d_call: TRBD2
cdr3_nt: TGTGCCAGCAGCTTATTTGGGGGGGGCACAGATACGCAGTATTTT
cdr3_aa: CASSLFGGGTDTQYF

clone_size: -
v_call: TRBV11-1
j_call: TRBJ2-3
d_call: -
cdr3_nt: TGTGCCAGCAGCTTGGGGCAGGGCCCAGATACGCAGTATTTT
cdr3_aa: CASSLGQGPDTQYF

clone_size: -
v_call: TRBV9
j_call: TRBJ2-1
d_call: TRBD2
cdr3_nt: TGTGCCAGCAGCGCCCAGGGAGGGAGGTTCGATGAGCAGTTCTTC
cdr3_aa: CASSAQGGRFDEQFF

clone_size: once
v_call: TRBV7-9
j_call: TRBJ2-1
d_call: TRBD1
cdr3_nt: TGTGCCAGTATCGGACAGGTTGACAATGAGCAGTTCTTC
cdr3_aa: CASIGQVDNEQFF

clone_size: -
v_call: TRBV5-1
j_call: TRBJ1-1
d_call: -
cdr3_nt: TGCGCCAGCAGCCTTTTCGACAGGCCGAACACTGAAGCTTTCTTT
cdr3_aa: CASSLFDRPNTEAFF

clone_size: -
v_call: TRBV15
j_call: TRBJ1-5
d_call: TRBD1
cdr3_nt: TGTGCCACCAGACCGGGACAGGGGCGGCAGCCCCAGCATTTT
cdr3_aa: CATRPGQGRQPQHF

clone_size: -
v_call: TRBV4-3
j_call: TRBJ1-2
d_call: -
cdr3_nt: TGCGCCAGCAGCCACCTTAACCCGACAAATGGCTACACCTTC
cdr3_aa: CASSHLNPTNGYTF

clone_size: -
v_call: TRBV25-1
j_call: TRBJ2-3
d_call: TRBD2
cdr3_nt: TGTGCCAGCAGTGAACCGCATTCGGAGCGGGAGTCCACAGATACGCAGTATTTT
cdr3_aa: CASSEPHSERESTDTQYF

clone_size: once
v_call: TRBV5-5
j_call: TRBJ1-2
d_call: TRBD1
cdr3_nt: TGTGCCAGCAGCACCGGACAGGGACGTGGCTACACCTTC
cdr3_aa: CASSTGQGRGYTF

clone_size: -
v_call: TRBV28
j_call: TRBJ2-2
d_call: TRBD2
cdr3_nt: TGTGCCAGCAGTTCACTAGCGGGAACAACTACGAACACCGGGGAGCTGTTTTTT
cdr3_aa: CASSSLAGTTTNTGELFF

clone_size: -
v_call: TRBV5-1
j_call: TRBJ2-1
d_call: TRBD2
cdr3_nt: TGCGCCAGCAGCTTGGCTCCTAGCGGGAGGGGTTCCTACAATGAGCAGTTCTTC
cdr3_aa: CASSLAPSGRGSYNEQFF

clone_size: -
v_call: TRBV6-6
j_call: TRBJ2-1
d_call: -
cdr3_nt: TGTGCCAGCAGTTATAAACCGCGTGGTAATGAGCAGTTCTTC
cdr3_aa: CASSYKPRGNEQFF

clone_size: -
v_call: TRBV7-9
j_call: TRBJ1-1
d_call: TRBD1
cdr3_nt: TGTGCCAGCAGCTTAACCAGGGACAGCCCGAACACTGAAGCTTTCTTT
cdr3_aa: CASSLTRDSPNTEAFF

clone_size: -
v_call: TRBV27
j_call: TRBJ1-1
d_call: TRBD1
cdr3_nt: TGTGCCAGCACGCCTACGAGGGGGCAAAGCACTGAAGCTTTCTTT
cdr3_aa: CASTPTRGQSTEAFF

clone_size: -
v_call: TRBV9
j_call: TRBJ2-2
d_call: TRBD2
cdr3_nt: TGTGCCAGCAGCGTTACTAGCGGGAGCCGCGGGGAGCTGTTTTTT
cdr3_aa: CASSVTSGSRGELFF

clone_size: -
v_call: TRBV30
j_call: TRBJ2-7
d_call: TRBD1
cdr3_nt: TGTGCCTGGAGTAAAGGACAGGGGGTCTACGAGCAGTACTTC
cdr3_aa: CAWSKGQGVYEQYF

clone_size: -
v_call: TRBV7-2
j_call: TRBJ1-2
d_call: -
cdr3_nt: TGTGCCAGCAGCTTAGGACCAGCGGACTATGGCTATGGCTACACCTTC
cdr3_aa: CASSLGPADYGYGYTF

clone_size: few
v_call: TRBV4-3
j_call: TRBJ2-2
d_call: TRBD2
cdr3_nt: TGCGCCAGCAGCCAAGCTAGCGGGGGCCTTGACACCGGGGAGCTGTTTTTT
cdr3_aa: CASSQASGGLDTGELFF

clone_size: once
v_call: TRBV6-5
j_call: TRBJ1-5
d_call: TRBD1
cdr3_nt: TGTGCCAGCAGCCAGGGACAGGGGGCTGTCCAGCCCCAGCATTTT
cdr3_aa: CASSQGQGAVQPQHF

clone_size: -
v_call: TRBV7-2
j_call: TRBJ1-5
d_call: TRBD1
cdr3_nt: TGTGCCAGCACCCGGACAGGGAATAGCAATCAGCCCCAGCATTTT
cdr3_aa: CASTRTGNSNQPQHF

clone_size: -
v_call: TRBV11-2
j_call: TRBJ1-2
d_call: -
cdr3_nt: TGTGCCAGCAGCTTAGGAAACAGGGAACATGGCTACACCTTC
cdr3_aa: CASSLGNREHGYTF

clone_size: -
v_call: TRBV7-2
j_call: TRBJ1-4
d_call: -
cdr3_nt: TGTGCCAGCAGCTTAGTCACAGGTTCTAATGAAAAACTGTTTTTT
cdr3_aa: CASSLVTGSNEKLFF

clone_size: -
v_call: TRBV18
j_call: TRBJ2-5
d_call: TRBD2
cdr3_nt: TGTGCCAGCTCAAGAGAGCGGGGTTCGGAGACCCAGTACTTC
cdr3_aa: CASSRERGSETQYF